The 18 T cell receptor beta chains below come from one sample, sequenced in a study of T cells in Graves' hyperthyroidism and ophthalmopathy. The source material, RNA transcripts, was used to amplify TCR beta CDR3 regions. With the HTBI primer set, the TCR CDR3 went through a first round of RT-PCR. TCRdb re-derived calls from the multiplex PCR reads in MiXCR, one entry per CDR3 protein. The data hold about 400,000 distinct CDR3 sequences, with over 12% observed a single time. The sequenced sample consisted of blood. These receptors came from a man over 45 with Graves' ophthalmopathy.

This clonotype was detected many times. This chain joins TRBV3-1 and TRBJ1-1, with a possible D match to TRBD1 (5 bases). The length of the CDR3 is 13 residues. Between the trimmed V and J ends, which lost 5 bases and 4 bases, there was a span of 11 bases. Germline V gene data show CDR1 as LGHDT and CDR2 as YNNKEL (reference sequence). This CDR3 is CASSSGTRTEAFF. The CDR3 DNA sequence: TGTGCCAGCAGCTCAGGGACGCGCACTGAAGCTTTCTTT.

This chain connects TRBV29-1 to TRBJ2-1; D may be TRBD1 or TRBD2 (6 bases each). This CDR3 spans 14 amino acids. Germline V lookup: CDR1 SQVTM, CDR2 ANQGSEA. V gave up 3 bases and J gave up 7 bases, with 16 bases separating them. DNA of the CDR3: TGCAGCGTTGATTATACAGGGAGGAAAAATGAGCAGTTCTTC. Translation: CSVDYTGRKNEQFF.

There are many counts of this clonotype. The chain couples TRBV12-3 or TRBV12-4 to TRBJ2-5, with TRBD1 matching 8 bases. With V trimmed by 4 bases and J by 0 bases, 7 bases remained unmatched. The CDR3 loop spans 16 amino acids. CDR3 coding DNA: TGTGCCAGCAGTTCGCGCTTGACAGGGGACCAAGAGACCCAGTACTTC. Its protein is CASSSRLTGDQETQYF.

V usage is TRBV9 and J usage is TRBJ2-7; 7 positions agree with TRBD1. Germline V lookup: CDR1 SGDLS, CDR2 YYNGEE. CDR3 length: 12 amino acids. J gave up 5 bases and V 8 bases, and 7 bases lay outside the gene matches. The CDR3 sequence: CARRDRPHEQYF. The CDR3 DNA reads TGTGCCAGAAGGGACAGACCTCACGAGCAGTACTTC.

This clonotype was counted many times. The CDR3: CASSTPDRAGIQYF. The CDR3 DNA follows: TGTGCCAGCAGCACCCCCGACAGGGCCGGCATTCAGTACTTC. This chain links TRBV5-6 with TRBJ2-4, with 7 bases matching TRBD1. CDR1 and CDR2 (germline): SGHDT, YYEEEE. CDR3 length: 14 residues. V gave up 4 bases and J gave up 9 bases; unmatched junction bases: 10.

This clonotype was seen repeatedly, ten times or more. The V call is TRBV20-1, the J call TRBJ2-1, with 10 bases aligning to TRBD1. The germline V gene encodes CDR1 DFQATT and CDR2 SNEGSKA (reference sequence). CDR3 length equals 11 residues. The ends lost 8 bases at V and 10 bases at J; junction bases unmatched: 5. The CDR3 region is CSSDRGKEQFF. CDR3 DNA sequence: TGCAGTTCGGACAGGGGGAAAGAGCAGTTCTTC.

The chain combines TRBV2 with TRBJ2-1, with 7 positions matching TRBD2. Germline CDR1 SNHLY, CDR2 FYNNEI. This CDR3 has 13 residues. J lost 9 bases, V lost 7 bases, and 9 bases had no gene match. In DNA form, the CDR3 reads TGTGCCAGCACCTTGGGGGGGTTCGGTGAGCAGTTCTTC. It specifies CASTLGGFGEQFF.

Here the CDR3 reads CASNTEANYGYTF. CDR3 in DNA: TGTGCCAGTAACACAGAAGCTAACTATGGCTACACCTTC. V and J are TRBV19 and TRBJ1-2; no reliable D call. Germline V gene lookup returns CDR1 LNHDA and CDR2 SQIVND (reference sequence). This CDR3 is built from 13 residues. Trimming stripped 7 bases from V and 0 bases from J, with 9 bases between.

This clonotype was counted only a few times. This chain connects TRBV7-2 to TRBJ2-3; 9 nucleotides match TRBD1. Looked up from germline, CDR1 is SGHTA and CDR2 is FQGNSA. V trimming: 3 bases; J trimming: 7 bases; junction bases outside the gene matches: 17. This CDR3 spans 18 amino acids. CDR3 nucleotide sequence: TGTGCCAGCAGCTTCGGCGGGACAGGGTCACAGAATAGGAATACGCAGTATTTT. Residues: CASSFGGTGSQNRNTQYF. The complete variable domain, with remaining parts taken from reference TRBV7-2 and TRBJ2-3, reads GAGVSQSPSNKVTEKGKDVELRCDPISGHTALYWYRQSLGQGLEFLIYFQGNSAPDKSGLPSDRFSAERTGGSVSTLTIQRTQQEDSAVYLCASSFGGTGSQNRNTQYFGPGTRLTVL.

This clonotype showed up just a few times. The chain uses TRBV9 and TRBJ2-1; 7 bases align to TRBD2. This CDR3 spans 16 amino acids. CDR1 is SGDLS, CDR2 YYNGEE, per germline. V lost 0 bases to trimming and J lost 9 bases; unmatched junction nucleotides: 12. The CDR3 loop is CASSVVGGRALGEQFF. Written as DNA, the CDR3 is TGTGCCAGCAGCGTAGTGGGGGGGAGGGCCTTAGGTGAGCAGTTCTTC.

This clonotype was seen ten or more times. CDR3 nucleotide sequence: TGTGCCAGCAGTAAGACAGGGGAGGGCTACAATGAGCAGTTCTTC. This codes for CASSKTGEGYNEQFF. The V call is TRBV12-3 or TRBV12-4, the J call TRBJ2-1, with a possible D match to TRBD1 (8 bases). Trimming stripped 5 bases from V and 3 bases from J, with 14 bases between. The CDR3 consists of 15 residues.

This clonotype was seen at least ten times. The chain has TRBV12-3 or TRBV12-4 and TRBJ1-5; D possibly corresponds to TRBD1 (6 bases). V lost 3 bases, J lost 3 bases, and 15 bases lay in between. The CDR3 runs to 16 residues. CDR3 nucleotides: TGTGCCAGCAGTTTGGGGGGGCGCGGGGTCAATCAGCCCCAGCATTTT. This gives the protein CASSLGGRGVNQPQHF.

The chain recombines TRBV7-8 with TRBJ2-1; TRBD2 is a possible D gene (6 bases). TRBJ2-7 matches the DNA end more closely, so the J call is doubtful. The CDR3 sequence is 14 residues long. Germline CDR1 and CDR2: SGHVS and FQNEAQ. The chain's CDR3 is CASTLKRAYNEQYF. The CDR3 DNA follows: TGTGCCAGCACCCTAAAGCGGGCTTACAATGAGCAGTACTTC.

Note on this clonotype: This may come from a read error, since a much larger clone is one base off. The chain joins TRBV5-1 to TRBJ2-4; D remains unclear. Trimming pared 4 bases from V and 5 bases from J, leaving 10 bases between. This CDR3 spans 13 amino acids. Germline lookup yields CDR1 SGHRS and CDR2 YFSETQ. Here the CDR3 DNA reads TGCGCCAGCAGCGAGGACGTACAAAACATTCAGTACTTC. As protein: CASSEDVQNIQYF.

This clonotype was counted many times. The rearrangement joins TRBV10-2 to TRBJ2-3; 11 nucleotides agree with TRBD2. The V gene end was trimmed by 0 bases and the J gene end by 3 bases; junction bases not matched to a gene: 2. The CDR3 consists of 16 residues. CDR1 and CDR2 from the germline V gene are WSHSY and SAAADI. In nucleotides, the CDR3 is TGCGCCAGCAGTGAGTCGCTAGCGGGAGGTACAGATACGCAGTATTTT. Its protein is CASSESLAGGTDTQYF.

This clonotype was seen many times. The chain uses TRBV5-4 and TRBJ1-1; D is unclear. The V gene lost 4 bases and the J gene lost 1 base, with 5 bases spanning the gap. Per germline, CDR1 SGHNT and CDR2 YYREEE (reference sequence). The CDR3 is 12 residues long. The CDR3 here is CASSPGNTEAFF. CDR3 nucleotides: TGTGCCAGCAGCCCTGGGAACACTGAAGCTTTCTTT.

This clonotype was observed many times. This chain connects TRBV29-1 to TRBJ1-1; weak D call: TRBD1 (6 bases). Germline V gene sequence: CDR1 SQVTM, CDR2 ANQGSEA. The length of the CDR3 is 14 residues. Deletions cut 3 bases from V and 4 bases from J, with 15 bases between. The CDR3 region has the DNA TGCAGCGTTGATGTGGAGGGGGTTTTCACTGAAGCTTTCTTT. Its protein product is CSVDVEGVFTEAFF.

This chain links TRBV7-9 with TRBJ1-2; 9 bases are a match to TRBD1. The CDR3 totals 17 residues. CDR1 and CDR2 (germline): SEHNR, FQNEAQ (reference sequence). The J segment lost 3 bases and the V segment lost 6 bases, leaving 14 bases of the junction unmatched. For the CDR3, the DNA is TGTGCCAGCAGTCGTGACAGGGGGGGATCGGCGGACTATGGCTACACCTTC. Its protein product is CASSRDRGGSADYGYTF. The entire variable domain, with the rest obtained from reference TRBV7-9 and TRBJ1-2, is as follows: DTGVSQNPRHKITKRGQNVTFRCDPISEHNRLYWYRQTLGQGPEFLTYFQNEAQLEKSRLLSDRFSAERPKGSFSTLEIQRTEQGDSAMYLCASSRDRGGSADYGYTFGSGTRLTVV.